This TCR beta chain is from a study of T cells in Graves' hyperthyroidism and ophthalmopathy. Study-level points and caveats: Blood samples included most of the expanded thyroid clonotypes exceeding 0.001.

As for this clonotype: Its antigen is currently unknown.

Disease duration under 2 months; hyperthyroidism patients were aged 18 to 65. The PBMCs studied were ones that came from about 10 ml fresh peripheral blood. Researchers amplified the TCR beta CDR3 regions from RNA transcripts. The study used the HTBI primer set for a first-round RT-PCR of the TCR CDR3. Each CDR3 protein gets one entry after TCRdb re-called the multiplex PCR reads with MiXCR. The profile covers about 360,000 distinct CDR3 sequences, with approximately 13% appearing a single time and around a tenth taken by the ten largest. The TCR was taken from a woman younger than 35 with Graves' hyperthyroidism. Sequencing was performed on blood.

For the CDR3, the DNA is TGTGCCAGCACCCAAGACAGTCGGGAAAAACTGTTTTTT. Translating it yields CASTQDSREKLFF. The genes are TRBV7-9 and TRBJ1-4; D is possibly TRBD1 (5 bases). V was pared by 7 bases and J by 8 bases, with 14 bases between. The CDR3 length is 13 residues. Germline lookup yields CDR1 SEHNR and CDR2 FQNEAQ (reference sequence). Complete variable domain (other parts from reference TRBV7-9 and TRBJ1-4): DTGVSQNPRHKITKRGQNVTFRCDPISEHNRLYWYRQTLGQGPEFLTYFQNEAQLEKSRLLSDRFSAERPKGSFSTLEIQRTEQGDSAMYLCASTQDSREKLFFGSGTQLSVL.